These 31 T cell receptor beta chains share one sample of origin, sequenced in a study of blood T cell repertoires in COVID-19. The repertoire was sequenced with immunoSEQ multiplex PCR; TCRdb's copy has only in-frame clones and lacks some. The table lists about 110,000 clones, around 83% of them singletons. The sequencing input was peripheral blood. The receptor set was obtained from a woman in her sixties or seventies with acute or convalescent COVID-19.

This chain connects TRBV4-3 to TRBJ2-3, with TRBD2 identical over 7 bases. The CDR3 is 16 amino acids. From germline, CDR1 is LGHNA and CDR2 YSLEER. V gave up 3 bases and J gave up 2 bases; unmatched junction bases: 8. The CDR3 sequence: CASSQSGVGDTDTQYF. The CDR3, as DNA: TGCGCCAGCAGCCAGAGCGGGGTGGGGGACACAGATACGCAGTATTTT.

The genes are TRBV28 and TRBJ2-2; 9 bases are shared with TRBD2. There are 17 residues in the CDR3. CDR1 is MDHEN and CDR2 is SYDVKM in the germline V gene. J lost 4 bases, V lost 0 bases, and 6 bases had no gene match. CDR3 region: CASSLWLAGAGTGELFF. The CDR3 DNA is TGTGCCAGCAGTTTATGGTTAGCGGGAGCGGGCACCGGGGAGCTGTTTTTT. Full variable domain (remainder filled in from reference TRBV28 and TRBJ2-2): DVKVTQSSRYLVKRTGEKVFLECVQDMDHENMFWYRQDPGLGLRLIYFSYDVKMKEKGDIPEGYSVSREKKERFSLILESASTNQTSMYLCASSLWLAGAGTGELFFGEGSRLTVL.

This chain connects TRBV19 to TRBJ1-2; D unresolved. The germline V gene encodes CDR1 LNHDA and CDR2 SQIVND (reference sequence). V shed 2 bases and J shed 5 bases, with 6 bases lying between them. This CDR3 spans 12 amino acids. CDR3 region: CASSIPSYGYTF. CDR3 nucleotides: TGTGCCAGTAGTATACCCAGTTATGGCTACACCTTC.

The chain uses TRBV5-1 and TRBJ1-3, with D uncertain. The V and J ends lost 4 bases and 0 bases respectively, with 8 bases between them. CDR3 size: 14 residues. CDR1 SGHRS and CDR2 YFSETQ come from the germline V gene. CDR3 sequence: CASSREYSGNTIYF. DNA of the CDR3: TGCGCCAGCAGCCGCGAGTACTCTGGAAACACCATATATTTT.

This rearrangement joins TRBV6-5 to TRBJ1-1, with 10 bases that match TRBD1. This CDR3 spans 15 amino acids. CDR1 MNHEY and CDR2 SVGAGI come from the germline V gene. V lost 5 bases and J lost 4; bases outside the gene matches: 7. The CDR3 sequence: CASSRQGASGTEAFF. CDR3 coding DNA: TGTGCCAGCAGTCGACAGGGGGCGTCGGGCACTGAAGCTTTCTTT.

The CDR3 DNA follows: TGCGCCAGCAGCGCCGGGGGGCGTCAAGAGACCCAGTACTTC. Translated, it gives CASSAGGRQETQYF. The chain recombines TRBV10-1 with TRBJ2-5; D might be TRBD2 (7 bases). CDR1 WNHNN and CDR2 SYGVQD come from the germline V gene (reference sequence). The CDR3 has 14 residues. The V and J ends lost 6 bases and 2 bases respectively, with 13 bases between them.

The sample holds one count of this clone. The genes are TRBV11-2 and TRBJ2-1; unclear D gene. Trimming cost V 5 bases and J 4 bases, with 12 bases left between them. The germline gives CDR1 SGHAT, CDR2 FQNNGV. The CDR3 sequence is 14 residues long. The CDR3 region is CASSPTSLYNEQFF. The CDR3 nucleotides are TGTGCCAGCAGCCCCACCTCCCTATACAATGAGCAGTTCTTC.

J is TRBJ2-7 and V is TRBV12-3 or TRBV12-4; D is uncertain. The V gene lost 2 bases and the J gene lost 0 bases, with 5 bases spanning the gap. This CDR3 has 13 amino acids. The CDR3 DNA follows: TGTGCCAGCAGTTTACACAGCTCCTACGAGCAGTACTTC. Residues: CASSLHSSYEQYF.

This clone has just one count. This rearrangement joins TRBV7-9 to TRBJ2-1; D is possibly TRBD2 (6 bases). Looked up from germline, CDR1 is SEHNR and CDR2 is FQNEAQ (reference sequence). The CDR3 is made up of 16 amino acids. Trimming pared 2 bases from V and 5 bases from J, leaving 16 bases between. Here the CDR3 DNA reads TGTGCCAGCAGCTTACCGCGCGTGGGACTGAACAATGAGCAGTTCTTC. Amino acid sequence: CASSLPRVGLNNEQFF.

The rearrangement uses TRBV7-9 and TRBJ1-4; 9 nucleotides align to TRBD1. Germline V gene data show CDR1 as SEHNR and CDR2 as FQNEAQ (reference sequence). J gave up 7 bases and V 2 bases, and 5 bases lay outside the gene matches. This CDR3 has 15 amino acids. The CDR3 sequence is CASSLPGQGIEKLFF. CDR3 sequence (DNA): TGTGCCAGCAGCTTACCGGGACAGGGAATTGAAAAACTGTTTTTT.

The chain carries TRBV13 and TRBJ2-3; 7 nucleotides line up with TRBD1. Germline trimming cut 5 bases from V and 3 bases from J; bases unmatched to any gene: 2. The CDR3 runs to 13 residues. In germline, CDR1 is PRHDT, CDR2 FYEKMQ (reference sequence). The CDR3 sequence: CASSGGQTDTQYF. The CDR3 bases are TGTGCCAGCAGCGGGGGACAGACAGATACGCAGTATTTT.

The chain has TRBV2 and TRBJ1-1; 10 bases are shared with TRBD1. Germline CDR1 SNHLY, CDR2 FYNNEI. The CDR3 has 13 residues. The junction had 2 bases not matched to a gene; V was cut back by 5 bases and J by 5 bases. CDR3: CASSWTGGTEAFF. In DNA form, the CDR3 reads TGTGCCAGCAGTTGGACAGGGGGTACTGAAGCTTTCTTT.

This chain uses TRBV29-1 with TRBJ1-1; perhaps TRBD1 as D (5 bases). The CDR3 runs 13 residues. Germline lookup yields CDR1 SQVTM and CDR2 ANQGSEA. The V end was cut by 7 bases, the J end by 0 bases, with 12 bases between. The CDR3 DNA reads TGCAGCGCAGCGACAGCGCTGAACACTGAAGCTTTCTTT. Protein: CSAATALNTEAFF.

This sequence joins TRBV5-4 and TRBJ1-6, with D perhaps matching TRBD1 (6 bases). V was clipped by 1 base and J by 6 bases, with 11 bases between them. The CDR3 loop spans 15 amino acids. Germline V gene data show CDR1 as SGHNT and CDR2 as YYREEE (reference sequence). The CDR3 here is CASSLPGGLNSPLHF. CDR3 sequence (DNA): TGTGCCAGCAGCTTGCCGGGGGGCCTTAATTCACCCCTCCACTTT.

This clone was counted a few times. The chain couples TRBV21-1 to TRBJ1-1. TRBV21-1 is flagged as a pseudogene. There are 12 residues in the CDR3. As DNA, the CDR3 is TGTGCCAGCACCGTAGTGAACACTGAAGCTTTCTTT. This sequence encodes CASTVVNTEAFF.

The chain is built from TRBV7-3 and TRBJ2-2; 12 bases map to TRBD2. V shed 7 bases and J 0 bases; nucleotides not matched to a gene: 9. The CDR3 consists of 18 residues. Germline CDR1 and CDR2: SGHTA and FQGTGA. The CDR3, as DNA: TGTGCCAGCACAAAAGGGACTAGCGGGCTTTCGAACACCGGGGAGCTGTTTTTT. It translates to CASTKGTSGLSNTGELFF.

The rearrangement uses TRBV6-4 and TRBJ1-2; a weak D match, TRBD1 (5 bases). Germline V CDR1 and CDR2: MRHNA, SNTAGT. The V and J ends lost 0 bases and 2 bases respectively, with 10 bases between them. This CDR3 spans 15 amino acids. CDR3 nucleotides: TGTGCCAGCAGTGACTCCGGGCAGGGAAACTATGGCTACACCTTC. Translated: CASSDSGQGNYGYTF.

The chain employs TRBV5-6 and TRBJ1-2; perhaps TRBD1 as D (5 bases). The CDR3 totals 14 residues. Trimming removed 2 bases from V and 2 bases from J, with 10 bases in between. Germline V lookup: CDR1 SGHDT, CDR2 YYEEEE. CDR3 coding DNA: TGTGCCAGCAGCTTACACAGGTTGAACTATGGCTACACCTTC. Its protein is CASSLHRLNYGYTF. The full variable domain, its missing parts supplied by reference TRBV5-6 and TRBJ1-2, is DAGVTQSPTHLIKTRGQQVTLRCSPKSGHDTVSWYQQALGQGPQFIFQYYEEEERQRGNFPDRFSGHQFPNYSSELNVNALLLGDSALYLCASSLHRLNYGYTFGSGTRLTVV.

CDR3: CASSDPGQANYGYTF. CDR3 sequence (DNA): TGTGCCAGCAGTGATCCGGGACAAGCTAACTATGGCTACACCTTC. The V and J genes are TRBV6-2 or TRBV6-3 and TRBJ1-2; a weak D match, TRBD1 (6 bases). This CDR3 is 15 amino acids long. Germline CDR1 is MNHEY and CDR2 is SVGEGT. Deletions cut 5 bases from V and 0 bases from J, with 13 bases between.

The chain links TRBV29-1 to TRBJ1-2; D ambiguous. The CDR3 is 12 residues long. V was clipped by 7 bases and J by 8 bases, with 17 bases between them. CDR1 is SQVTM, CDR2 ANQGSEA, per germline. CDR3 in DNA: TGCAGCGCCCAAAACGGGGTAGGCGGCTACACCTTC. Amino acid sequence: CSAQNGVGGYTF. The full variable domain, its missing parts supplied by reference TRBV29-1 and TRBJ1-2, is SAVISQKPSRDICQRGTSLTIQCQVDSQVTMMFWYRQQPGQSLTLIATANQGSEATYESGFVIDKFPISRPNLTFSTLTVSNMSPEDSSIYLCSAQNGVGGYTFGSGTRLTVV.

This chain joins TRBV15 and TRBJ1-2; TRBD1 matches at 7 bases. CDR1 and CDR2 (germline): LNHNV, YYDKDF (reference sequence). V was clipped by 3 bases and J by 3 bases; unmatched bases: 10. CDR3 length: 16 amino acids. CDR3 amino acids: CATSRGGQLSHYGYTF. The CDR3 coding sequence is TGTGCCACCAGCAGGGGGGGACAGCTATCCCACTATGGCTACACCTTC.

This clone was detected a few times. The rearrangement links TRBV9 to TRBJ2-2; a weak D match, TRBD2 (7 bases). The CDR3 has 16 amino acids. Trimming shortened V by 2 bases and J by 7 bases, and 18 bases separated the two germline ends. Germline lookup yields CDR1 SGDLS and CDR2 YYNGEE. CDR3 nucleotides: TGTGCCAGCAGCGTTGGCCTGACGGGGGGCGACGGGGAGCTGTTTTTT. This translates into CASSVGLTGGDGELFF.

The CDR3 DNA sequence: TGTGCCAGCAGCCCCCCGGGACTAGCGGGAAATGAGCAGTTCTTC. Amino acids: CASSPPGLAGNEQFF. V and J are TRBV28 and TRBJ2-1, with 13 bases fitting TRBD2. This CDR3 region has 15 residues. Germline lookup yields CDR1 MDHEN and CDR2 SYDVKM. V was clipped by 6 bases and J by 7 bases; unmatched bases: 6.

The gene calls are TRBV5-1 and TRBJ2-7; TRBD1 matches 9 bases. This CDR3 contains 16 residues. Unmatched junction bases numbered 9, after V lost 1 base and J lost 4 bases. Per the germline V gene, CDR1 is SGHRS and CDR2 is YFSETQ. CDR3 protein: CASSLPRDREKYEQYV. CDR3 in DNA: TGCGCCAGCAGCTTGCCCAGGGACAGGGAAAAGTACGAGCAGTACGTC.

The chain uses TRBV6-5 and TRBJ2-7, with 7 positions matching TRBD1. The CDR3 totals 14 residues. The V gene's germline CDR1 is MNHEY and CDR2 SVGAGI. V was clipped by 7 bases and J by 2 bases; unmatched bases: 8. CDR3 nucleotides: TGTGCCAGCATCTTGACAGGGCGCGCCTACGAGCAGTACTTC. This codes for CASILTGRAYEQYF.

V is TRBV11-2 and J is TRBJ2-3, with D possibly TRBD2 on 5 matching bases. Germline CDR1 reads SGHAT; CDR2 reads FQNNGV. V dropped 3 bases and J dropped 3 bases, with 10 bases sitting between them. CDR3 length: 14 residues. The CDR3 reads CASSLDLATDTQYF. The CDR3 DNA is TGTGCCAGCAGCTTGGACCTAGCAACAGATACGCAGTATTTT.

This chain connects TRBV6-5 to TRBJ1-1; 11 bases map to TRBD1. Germline CDR1 reads MNHEY; CDR2 reads SVGAGI. J lost 6 bases, V lost 3 bases, and 9 bases had no gene match. The CDR3 loop spans 16 amino acids. In DNA, the CDR3 is TGTGCCAGCAGTTATCGTTGGACAGGGGGCTTGGCTGAAGCTTTCTTT. Amino acids: CASSYRWTGGLAEAFF.

The J gene is TRBJ1-2, the V gene TRBV2, with 7 nucleotides matching TRBD1. V shed 5 bases and J 3 bases; nucleotides not matched to a gene: 9. This CDR3 has 15 residues. Germline V gives CDR1 SNHLY, CDR2 FYNNEI. Here the CDR3 DNA reads TGTGCCAGCAGTTTTGGACAGGTTCGGGACTATGGCTACACCTTC. It encodes CASSFGQVRDYGYTF.

CDR3 in DNA: TGTGCCAGTAGTCGACGGGGCCTAGCGGGAGTCCCAGATACGCAGTATTTT. Its translation is CASSRRGLAGVPDTQYF. The V and J genes are TRBV19 and TRBJ2-3; TRBD2 agrees at 10 bases. This CDR3 spans 17 amino acids. Germline V gene lookup returns CDR1 LNHDA and CDR2 SQIVND (reference sequence). V lost 5 bases and J lost 4; bases outside the gene matches: 12. Combining the CDR3 with reference TRBV19 and TRBJ2-3 gives the whole variable domain DGGITQSPKYLFRKEGQNVTLSCEQNLNHDAMYWYRQDPGQGLRLIYYSQIVNDFQKGDIAEGYSVSREKKESFPLTVTSAQKNPTAFYLCASSRRGLAGVPDTQYFGPGTRLTVL.

The J gene is TRBJ1-1, the V gene TRBV11-1; D is ambiguous. The germline CDR1 and CDR2 sequences are SGHAT and FQDESV (reference sequence). V was clipped by 5 bases and J by 2 bases, with 18 bases between them. This CDR3 has 16 residues. The CDR3 reads CASSPRGESGNTEAFF. The DNA of the CDR3 is TGTGCCAGCAGCCCCCGAGGTGAGAGCGGAAACACTGAAGCTTTCTTT.

The chain couples TRBV2 to TRBJ2-3, with TRBD2 matching 9 bases. In germline, CDR1 is SNHLY, CDR2 FYNNEI. CDR3 size: 14 residues. V trimming: 5 bases; J trimming: 0 bases; junction bases outside the gene matches: 0. DNA for the CDR3: TGTGCCAGCAGTCTAGCGGGGAGCACAGATACGCAGTATTTT. Translated: CASSLAGSTDTQYF.